Detailed here is one TCR beta chain. These data belong to a study of blood T cell repertoires in COVID-19. The germline V and J ends were trimmed by 0 bases and 7 bases, with 10 bases remaining between them. This CDR3 comprises 13 residues. The germline gives CDR1 SGHTA, CDR2 FQGNSA. Repertoires were generated with immunoSEQ multiplex PCR, while TCRdb's copy carries only in-frame clones and drops some. In the table there are over 110,000 clones, nearly 85% of which are singletons. This sequence joins TRBV7-2 and TRBJ2-7; weak D call: TRBD1 (5 bases). The clonotype comes from a middle-aged man in a cohort exposed to, infected with or recovered from COVID-19 (not recorded which). The sample was PBMCs or T cells enriched from blood (not recorded which). For the CDR3, the DNA is TGTGCCAGCAGCTTAGCGGGGCCGAGGGAGCAGTACTTC. This translates into CASSLAGPREQYF.